A selection of T cell receptor beta chains follows, all from one sample in a study of blood T cells in healthy people across ages. TCRdb itself ran the 5' RACE reads through MiXCR, one entry per CDR3 protein. Altogether 1.5 million to 2 million distinct CDR3 sequences are present, around 50% being singletons, with the ten largest covering around 2.1%. The sequenced sample was blood. These TCRs come from a woman in her forties in good health. Both conserved end residues are part of each CDR3. A D gene is named only where the DNA matches it firmly. Clone size, where shown, is once, few, many, or a class for clones that have expanded.

j_gene | v_gene | abundance | d_gene | CDR3nt | CDR3aa
TRBJ1-2 | TRBV20-1 | few | TRBD1 | TGCAGTGCTCGCATAGGGGACAGCTATGGCTACACCTTC | CSARIGDSYGYTF
TRBJ2-1 | TRBV11-2 | NA | TRBD2 | TGTGCCAGCAGCTCAGGGAGGGCAGCGGGGGTTGAGCAGTTCTTC | CASSSGRAAGVEQFF
TRBJ2-1 | TRBV27 | NA | TRBD1 | TGTGCCAGCACTAAAATAGGGGGCGGACACAATGAGCAGTTCTTC | CASTKIGGGHNEQFF
TRBJ2-4 | TRBV7-2 | few | NA | TGTGCCAGCAGCTTAAATAGCCGGGACCGAGCCAAAAACATTCAGTACTTC | CASSLNSRDRAKNIQYF
TRBJ2-5 | TRBV15 | NA | NA | TGTGCCACCAGCAGCAGACAGGGAGGGCTCCAAGAGACCCAGTACTTC | CATSSRQGGLQETQYF
TRBJ2-3 | TRBV5-1 | NA | NA | TGCGCCAGCAGCTTGGCGGGGTCCCCCACAGATACGCAGTATTTT | CASSLAGSPTDTQYF
TRBJ1-4 | TRBV5-1 | NA | TRBD1 | TGCGCCAGCAGCTTGGCCCCTGACAGGGTCTCGGAAAAACTGTTTTTT | CASSLAPDRVSEKLFF
TRBJ2-5 | TRBV7-2 | few | NA | TGTGCCAGCAGCTTACCTCCCCTGTACCAAGAGACCCAGTACTTC | CASSLPPLYQETQYF
TRBJ2-7 | TRBV28 | few | NA | TGTGCCAGCACGTTAACAGGGCCGCAGTACTTC | CASTLTGPQYF
TRBJ2-1 | TRBV20-1 | NA | TRBD1 | TGCAGTGCTAGAGATAGAGAGGGGGCTTACAATGAGCAGTTCTTC | CSARDREGAYNEQFF
TRBJ2-1 | TRBV7-3 | NA | NA | TGTGCCAGCAGCTTTGTGTCAGGGGCAGATGAGCAGTTCTTC | CASSFVSGADEQFF
TRBJ2-7 | TRBV27 | few | TRBD2 | TGTGCCAGCAGTGGGGGGAGGGCTTACGAGCAGTACTTC | CASSGGRAYEQYF
TRBJ2-5 | TRBV28 | few | NA | TGTGCCAGCAGTCAGACAGGAGCAATCCAAGAGACCCAGTACTTC | CASSQTGAIQETQYF
TRBJ1-4 | TRBV4-3 | NA | NA | TGCGCCAGCGGCCAAGGCAGGGGCTGGGATGAAAAACTGTTTTTT | CASGQGRGWDEKLFF
TRBJ2-7 | TRBV19 | NA | NA | TGTGCCAGTAGTTCGTTTCTGGGGGCTTACGAGCAGTACTTC | CASSSFLGAYEQYF
TRBJ2-5 | TRBV7-2 | NA | NA | TGTGCCAGCAGCTTAGCCACCTACAATGAGCAGTACTTC | CASSLATYNEQYF
TRBJ1-1 | TRBV29-1 | NA | NA | TGCAGCGTTGGTGTGGGGAGCTTGAACACTGAAGCTTTCTTT | CSVGVGSLNTEAFF
TRBJ1-2 | TRBV7-3 | NA | TRBD1 | TGTGCCAGCAGCCCTGACAGGGGTAGTTCGGGCTACACCTTC | CASSPDRGSSGYTF
TRBJ1-4 | TRBV4-2 | NA | NA | TGTGCCAGCAGCCTATTACCGGGATCCCCCGCGGGTAAAAAACTGTTTTTT | CASSLLPGSPAGKKLFF
TRBJ2-3 | TRBV11-2 | NA | NA | TGTGCCAGCGTCCAGGGGGGTCTCGCGGATACGCAGTATTTT | CASVQGGLADTQYF
TRBJ1-4 | TRBV11-2 | NA | NA | TGTGCCAGCAGCCCCCTGGTTTACCGAGGGGAAAAACTGTTTTTT | CASSPLVYRGEKLFF
TRBJ2-7 | TRBV11-2 | NA | TRBD1 | TGTGTCAGCAGCTTAAGGGTCACAGGGGGTTACGAGCAGTACTTC | CVSSLRVTGGYEQYF
TRBJ2-1 | TRBV4-3 | NA | NA | TGCGCCAGCAGCCAAGATGGAAGGGCCTATGAGCAGTTCTTC | CASSQDGRAYEQFF
TRBJ2-1 | TRBV6-2/TRBV6-3 | NA | NA | TGTGCCAGCAGTTACCTCCCCCGAAATGAGCAGTTCTTC | CASSYLPRNEQFF
TRBJ2-5 | TRBV6-5 | NA | TRBD2 | TGTGCCAGCACGTCAGCGGGGGAAGAGACCCAGTACTTC | CASTSAGEETQYF
TRBJ2-7 | TRBV5-1 | few | NA | TGCGCCAGCAGCTTGGAGGGACCAGGGATAGGGTCCGAGCAGTACTTC | CASSLEGPGIGSEQYF
TRBJ2-7 | TRBV27 | few | TRBD2 | TGTGCCAGCAGTTTATCGGTCGGTAGCGGGGGTTTGCCCTACGAGCAGTACTTC | CASSLSVGSGGLPYEQYF
TRBJ2-2 | TRBV7-2 | NA | NA | TGTGCCAGCAGCTTAGGAGGCCAGAACACCGGGGAGCTGTTTTTT | CASSLGGQNTGELFF
TRBJ2-3 | TRBV13 | few | NA | TGTGCCAGCAGCTTAAACGTGATCACAGATACGCAGTATTTT | CASSLNVITDTQYF
TRBJ2-1 | TRBV6-4 | NA | TRBD2 | TGTGCCAGCAGTGACCGTCCGGCACTAGCGGGGGGGCATGAGCAGTTCTTC | CASSDRPALAGGHEQFF
TRBJ1-2 | TRBV6-2/TRBV6-3 | few | NA | TGTGCCAGCGTCCTCGGGGCCTCGCTCTATGGCTACACCTTC | CASVLGASLYGYTF
TRBJ2-5 | TRBV12-3/TRBV12-4 | few | NA | TGTGCCAGCAGCCCCCCGGGACCGAGGGAGACCCAGTACTTC | CASSPPGPRETQYF
TRBJ2-6 | TRBV13 | NA | NA | TGTGCCAGCAGCTTTATTCCCCTCCAGGGATCTGGGGCCAACGTCCTGACTTTC | CASSFIPLQGSGANVLTF
TRBJ2-3 | TRBV9 | NA | NA | TGTGCCAGCAGCCTAGCCGGCTGGCCTGAAGGTACGCAGTATTTT | CASSLAGWPEGTQYF
TRBJ1-1 | TRBV3-1 | NA | TRBD1 | TGTGCCAGCAGCCAGGCGACCGGGACAGGCTTTAACACTGAAGCTTTCTTT | CASSQATGTGFNTEAFF
TRBJ1-1 | TRBV5-1 | NA | TRBD1 | TGCGCCTGCAGCGTTACAGGGGGGGGGATCACTGAAGCTTTCTTT | CACSVTGGGITEAFF
TRBJ2-5 | TRBV12-3/TRBV12-4 | NA | TRBD1 | TGTGCCAGCAGTTTAAGTAGTGGGACAGGACAATTGTTGGAAGAGACCCAGTACTTC | CASSLSSGTGQLLEETQYF